Below are 17 T cell receptor beta chains sequenced from a single sample in a study of blood T cell repertoires in COVID-19. The data were produced by immunoSEQ multiplex PCR, yet TCRdb's version contains in-frame clones alone and is incomplete. The table shows about 100,000 clones, with more than 80% occurring only once. Sequencing was done on a sample of peripheral blood. All receptors come from a middle-aged man with active or convalescent COVID-19.

The chain recombines TRBV15 with TRBJ1-5; TRBD1 is a possible D gene (5 bases). Trimming removed 0 bases from V and 4 bases from J, with 16 bases in between. CDR1 is LNHNV and CDR2 is YYDKDF in the germline V gene (reference sequence). CDR3 size: 17 residues. The CDR3 loop reads CATSREAAGHSNQPQHF. The CDR3 region has the DNA TGTGCCACCAGCAGAGAGGCGGCAGGGCATTCGAATCAGCCCCAGCATTTT.

This sequence joins TRBV28 and TRBJ1-1, with D possibly matching TRBD1 (6 bases). CDR3 size: 15 residues. V lost 6 bases, J lost 1 base, and 15 bases lay in between. Germline V gives CDR1 MDHEN, CDR2 SYDVKM. CDR3 in amino acids: CASRGAGAGNTEAFF. CDR3 sequence (DNA): TGTGCCAGCAGGGGGGCAGGGGCTGGGAACACTGAAGCTTTCTTT. The entire variable domain, with the rest obtained from reference TRBV28 and TRBJ1-1, is as follows: DVKVTQSSRYLVKRTGEKVFLECVQDMDHENMFWYRQDPGLGLRLIYFSYDVKMKEKGDIPEGYSVSREKKERFSLILESASTNQTSMYLCASRGAGAGNTEAFFGQGTRLTVV.

The chain uses TRBV18 and TRBJ2-1, with 8 bases lining up with TRBD2. Unmatched junction bases numbered 14, after V lost 3 bases and J lost 4 bases. The CDR3 spans 18 residues. Germline lookup yields CDR1 KGHSH and CDR2 LQKENI. The CDR3 DNA reads as TGTGCCAGCTCACCCCTGGGGCCTAGCGGGCCCTCTTACAATGAGCAGTTCTTC. Encoded protein: CASSPLGPSGPSYNEQFF.

This chain links TRBV30 with TRBJ1-3; D is perhaps TRBD1 (5 bases). Germline CDR1 GTSNPN, CDR2 SVGIG (reference sequence). The V gene lost 2 bases and the J gene lost 7 bases, with 12 bases spanning the gap. The CDR3 covers 13 residues. CDR3 amino acids: CAWSSGGSNTIYF. In DNA, the CDR3 is TGTGCCTGGAGTTCGGGGGGTAGCAACACCATATATTTT.

This clone was detected a few times. The chain uses TRBV21-1 and TRBJ1-5; the tabulated D call, TRBD1, remains unverified against the DNA. TRBV21-1 is a documented pseudogene. The CDR3 is made up of 19 amino acids. CDR3 DNA sequence: TGTGCCAGCAGCAGAAGACCCGGGACAGGGCCCTATAGCAATCAGCCCCAGCATTTT. It codes for CASSRRPGTGPYSNQPQHF.

The sample holds a few counts of this clone. V is TRBV5-6 and J is TRBJ1-3; D is uncertain. Between the trimmed V and J ends, which lost 4 bases and 0 bases, there was a span of 14 bases. The CDR3 runs to 16 residues. Germline CDR1 reads SGHDT; CDR2 reads YYEEEE. This CDR3 reads CASSPTRELSGNTIYF. The CDR3 coding sequence is TGTGCCAGCAGCCCCACCCGGGAACTCTCTGGAAACACCATATATTTT.

This clone showed up just once. The gene calls are TRBV10-2 and TRBJ2-6, with unresolved D. V was clipped by 8 bases and J by 4 bases, with 6 bases between them. The germline V gene encodes CDR1 WSHSY and CDR2 SAAADI. This CDR3 has 12 residues. The DNA of the CDR3 is TGCGCCAGCTCACTGGGGGCCAACGTCCTGACTTTC. Translation: CASSLGANVLTF.

The genes are TRBV6-2 or TRBV6-3 and TRBJ2-7, with TRBD1 matching over 9 bases. The CDR3 totals 17 residues. CDR1 and CDR2 from the germline V gene are MNHEY and SVGEGT. Germline trimming cut 5 bases from V and 0 bases from J; bases unmatched to any gene: 11. This CDR3 is CASSPILTGGISYEQYF. The CDR3 nucleotides read TGTGCCAGCAGTCCCATCCTTACAGGGGGCATCTCCTACGAGCAGTACTTC.

The chain recombines TRBV5-1 with TRBJ2-1; 7 bases are shared with TRBD1. The germline V gene encodes CDR1 SGHRS and CDR2 YFSETQ. The CDR3 spans 16 residues. V gave up 4 bases and J gave up 8 bases; unmatched junction bases: 15. The CDR3 region is CASSRGSSTGDDEQFF. Written as DNA, the CDR3 is TGCGCCAGCAGCCGTGGGTCAAGTACAGGGGACGATGAGCAGTTCTTC.

This clone was picked up one time. V is TRBV5-1 and J is TRBJ1-4; 7 positions match TRBD1. Per the germline V gene, CDR1 is SGHRS and CDR2 is YFSETQ. This CDR3 comprises 14 residues. The ends lost 4 bases at V and 3 bases at J; junction bases unmatched: 3. The CDR3 sequence is CASSLGQPNEKLFF. CDR3 sequence (DNA): TGCGCCAGCAGCCTGGGACAGCCTAATGAAAAACTGTTTTTT.

The V and J genes are TRBV11-2 and TRBJ1-1, with D unresolved. V lost 4 bases and J lost 4, with 16 bases in between. This CDR3 region has 15 residues. CDR1 is SGHAT, CDR2 FQNNGV, per germline. The CDR3 nucleotides read TGTGCCAGCAGCTCTGAAAGAGAAAGCCCCACTGAAGCTTTCTTT. This gives the protein CASSSERESPTEAFF.

This rearrangement joins TRBV5-6 to TRBJ1-1; 10 bases fit TRBD1. Germline values: CDR1 SGHDT, CDR2 YYEEEE. The CDR3 runs 14 residues. With V trimmed by 5 bases and J by 2 bases, 3 bases remained unmatched. The CDR3: CASSWTGGNTEAFF. In nucleotides, the CDR3 is TGTGCCAGCAGTTGGACAGGGGGAAACACTGAAGCTTTCTTT.

This chain uses TRBV24-1 with TRBJ2-1, with TRBD1 matching over 9 bases. Germline loops: CDR1 KGHDR, CDR2 SFDVKD. The CDR3 extends over 12 amino acids. The ends lost 4 bases at V and 15 bases at J; junction bases unmatched: 6. The CDR3 sequence is CATSEQGAFVFF. The CDR3 region has the DNA TGTGCCACCAGTGAACAGGGGGCCTTCGTGTTCTTC.

This chain uses TRBV11-2 with TRBJ1-1; D gene uncertain. Germline V lookup: CDR1 SGHAT, CDR2 FQNNGV. CDR3 length equals 11 residues. V shed 5 bases and J shed 8 bases, with 9 bases lying between them. CDR3 DNA sequence: TGTGCCAGCAGCCCAAGAGAAGAAGCTTTCTTT. It codes for CASSPREEAFF.

The rearrangement uses TRBV28 and TRBJ2-1; D gene uncertain. The length of the CDR3 is 12 residues. The ends were cut back, 6 bases at V and 0 bases at J, with 3 bases in the middle. Germline loops: CDR1 MDHEN, CDR2 SYDVKM. The CDR3 DNA follows: TGTGCCAGCAGGGCCTCCTACAATGAGCAGTTCTTC. Its translation: CASRASYNEQFF.

The V call is TRBV5-1, the J call TRBJ2-1; 9 bases align to TRBD2. Looked up from germline, CDR1 is SGHRS and CDR2 is YFSETQ. The V segment lost 4 bases and the J segment 3 bases; nucleotides outside the gene matches: 5. This CDR3 has 15 residues. In nucleotides, the CDR3 is TGCGCCAGCAGCACCGGGACTAGCTTCTACAATGAGCAGTTCTTC. Translating it yields CASSTGTSFYNEQFF.

This clone was detected only once. The chain couples TRBV14 to TRBJ1-1; 9 bases are a match to TRBD1. Germline CDR1 and CDR2: SGHDN and FVKESK. Trimming removed 4 bases from V and 0 bases from J; junction bases left unmatched: 9. This CDR3 region has 17 residues. CDR3 sequence: CASSPGTGQTLNTEAFF. The CDR3 DNA is TGTGCCAGCAGCCCGGGGACAGGGCAAACCTTGAACACTGAAGCTTTCTTT.